This T cell receptor beta chain was retrieved from a study of CD8 T cells in Susac syndrome. Turning to this clonotype: Its antigen is undetermined.

Random hexamers were used to reverse transcribe about 0.5 to 1 ug of RNA. Amplification of TCR beta CDR3 used immunoSEQ multiplex PCR across 54 Vbeta and 13 Jbeta. MiXCR, applied by TCRdb to the immunoSEQ multiplex PCR reads, yields one record per CDR3 protein. The sample includes some 450,000 distinct CDR3 sequences, 85% to 90% of them seen just once. Germline CDR1 and CDR2: SEHNR and FQNEAQ (reference sequence). The CDR3 is 14 residues long. The V and J ends lost 1 base and 5 bases respectively, with 12 bases between them. Study-level findings and limits: The study conceded that relatively few individuals underwent its TCR sequencing and HLA analysis.

TCR beta sequencing was performed on blood CD8+ and CD4+ T cells. TEMRA cells underwent FACS enrichment and CD8+ and CD4+ T cells underwent negative isolation. The chain carries TRBV7-9 and TRBJ2-7, with D perhaps TRBD1 (6 bases). This receptor was taken from a human donor with multiple sclerosis. What was sequenced was CD8+ T cells from PBMCs. The CDR3 region is CASSLVIQGNEQYF. The CDR3 DNA reads as TGTGCCAGCAGCTTAGTGATACAGGGTAACGAGCAGTACTTC.